The clone carrying this T cell receptor beta chain was detected a few times. The antigen remains unidentified. This sample was included in a study of T cell responses to AZD1222 COVID-19 vaccine. Only in-frame clones appear in the TCRdb table, and some are missing; sequencing was by immunoSEQ multiplex PCR. The data contain roughly 140,000 clones, 75% to 90% of them seen just once; the ten biggest clones take up 4.1%. Study conclusions and caveats: Within unmutated variant regions lay the reported targets of nearly half of spike-specific TCRs. The CD4 TCRs associated with vaccination extended across spike and predominated at 160-218 and 743-854.

Trimming took 5 bases from V and 2 from J, leaving 11 bases between them. The CDR3 is made up of 14 amino acids. Germline CDR1 reads SGHKS; CDR2 reads YYEKEE (reference sequence). Sample: peripheral blood, taken on day 0 of MenACWY control vaccination. This sequence joins TRBV5-5 and TRBJ1-5; no firm D call. This TCR derives from an adult in good health. DNA of the CDR3: TGTGCCAGCAGAACAAGACCCGGCAATCAGCCCCAGCATTTT. Translating gives CASRTRPGNQPQHF. Together with reference TRBV5-5 and TRBJ1-5, the CDR3 gives the full variable domain: DAGVTQSPTHLIKTRGQQVTLRCSPISGHKSVSWYQQVLGQGPQFIFQYYEKEERGRGNFPDRFSARQFPNYSSELNVNALLLGDSALYLCASRTRPGNQPQHFGDGTRLSIL.